The clone carrying this T cell receptor beta chain occurred many times. Between the trimmed V and J ends, which lost 4 bases and 8 bases, there was a span of 13 bases. The CDR3 spans 13 residues. Germline CDR1 and CDR2: SGHRS and YFSETQ. Via MiXCR, TCRdb re-called the RT-PCR reads, giving one row per CDR3 protein. The data hold hundreds of thousands of distinct CDR3 sequences, with around 15% observed a single time. The data originate from a study of patients and donors after allogeneic stem cell transplantation. The sequenced sample consisted of blood, either unsorted or a sorted T cell fraction (not recorded which). The chain has TRBV5-1 and TRBJ2-1; D gene uncertain. The sequence was collected from a human donor who was either an allogeneic HSCT recipient or a stem cell or donor lymphocyte infusion donor (not recorded which). It is not recorded whose cells these are; they may come from a transplant donor. CDR3 in amino acids: CASSVDGIHEQFF. CDR3 nucleotides: TGCGCCAGCAGCGTGGACGGTATCCATGAGCAGTTCTTC.